This T cell receptor (beta chain) was identified in a study of CD8+CD57+ T cells in acquired aplastic anemia. Study-wide context: The average for DNA from sorted CD4+ and CD8+ cells was 3 to 4 ug. Healthy donors yielded about 10.8 million CD4+ cell reads on average. Study outcomes and limitations: Controls and patients did not differ significantly in CD8+ Simpson's diversity. There were about 27 CD8+ CDR3 sequences that occurred in both patients and controls.

On this clonotype itself: Its specificity is not known.

This CDR3 is 12 amino acids long. Germline V gene sequence: CDR1 SGHNT, CDR2 YENEEA. Trimming took off 3 bases at V and 6 bases at J, with 9 bases between the two ends. TCR beta VDJ and CDR3 profiling used genomic DNA as template. TCRdb reanalysed the reads using MiXCR and keeps one entry per CDR3 protein. Found here are about 190,000 distinct CDR3 sequences, approximately 52% of them singletons; the top ten hold about 15%. The rearrangement uses TRBV11-3 and TRBJ2-7, with unresolved D. This TCR was sampled from a human donor in good health, serving as a control. The sequencing sample was made of sorted CD4+, CD8+, or CD8+CD57+ T cells (not recorded which) from PBMCs. CDR3 region: CASSFDFSEQYF. CDR3 nucleotide sequence: TGTGCCAGCAGCTTTGACTTCTCCGAGCAGTACTTC.